This T cell receptor beta chain was recovered during a study of T cell responses to AZD1222 COVID-19 vaccine. Germline CDR1 is LNHDA and CDR2 is SQIVND (reference sequence). V lost 1 base to trimming and J lost 0 bases, with 10 bases between them. The CDR3 has 17 residues. Whole-study findings and limits: Just a handful of people given AZD1222 tested seropositive at baseline. The study found Spike-specific TCR breadth and depth rose after two AZD1222 doses.

The method was immunoSEQ multiplex PCR; TCRdb's version includes in-frame clones alone and lacks a portion of them. This sample yields approximately 100,000 clones, of which about 90% are seen a single time; around 5.1% belongs to the top ten. Concerning this clone: Antigen: not known.

The V and J genes are TRBV19 and TRBJ2-6, with D tentatively TRBD2 (5 bases). The specimen comprised peripheral blood, sampled on day 0 of AZD1222 vaccination. This TCR derives from an adult in good health. CDR3 DNA: TGTGCCAGTAGTATAGCTAGCCCGAGCTCTGGGGCCAACGTCCTGACTTTC. Its translation: CASSIASPSSGANVLTF.